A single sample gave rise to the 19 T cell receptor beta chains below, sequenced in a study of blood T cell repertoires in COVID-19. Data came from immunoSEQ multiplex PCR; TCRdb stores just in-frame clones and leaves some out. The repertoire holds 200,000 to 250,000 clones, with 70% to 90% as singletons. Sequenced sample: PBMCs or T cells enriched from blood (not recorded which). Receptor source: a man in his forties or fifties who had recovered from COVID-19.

This chain's CDR3 is CASSPGGSMNTEAFF. The CDR3 region has the DNA TGTGCCAGCTCGCCGGGGGGTTCCATGAACACTGAAGCTTTCTTT. The chain joins TRBV18 to TRBJ1-1; possible D gene TRBD1, 5 bases. The CDR3 runs 15 residues. In germline, CDR1 is KGHSH, CDR2 LQKENI. The germline V and J ends were trimmed by 6 bases and 0 bases, with 14 bases remaining between them.

For the CDR3, the DNA is TGTGCCAGCAGCTTGGCGCGGGGAGAAGCTTTCTTT. Protein sequence: CASSLARGEAFF. The genes are TRBV5-4 and TRBJ1-1; the D is unclear. This CDR3 has 12 residues. Germline CDR1 and CDR2: SGHNT and YYREEE (reference sequence). V was pared by 0 bases and J by 8 bases, with 8 bases between.

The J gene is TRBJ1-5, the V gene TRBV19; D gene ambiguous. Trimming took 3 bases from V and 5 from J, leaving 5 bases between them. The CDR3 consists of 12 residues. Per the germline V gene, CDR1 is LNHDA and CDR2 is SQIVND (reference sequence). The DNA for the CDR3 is TGTGCCAGTAGTATTAATTATCAGCCCCAGCATTTT. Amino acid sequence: CASSINYQPQHF.

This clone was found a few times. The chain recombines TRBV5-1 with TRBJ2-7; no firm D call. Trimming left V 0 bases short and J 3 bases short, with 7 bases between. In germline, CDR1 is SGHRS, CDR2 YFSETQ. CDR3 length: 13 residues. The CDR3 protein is CASSLEHDYEQYF. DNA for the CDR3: TGCGCCAGCAGCTTGGAACACGACTACGAGCAGTACTTC.

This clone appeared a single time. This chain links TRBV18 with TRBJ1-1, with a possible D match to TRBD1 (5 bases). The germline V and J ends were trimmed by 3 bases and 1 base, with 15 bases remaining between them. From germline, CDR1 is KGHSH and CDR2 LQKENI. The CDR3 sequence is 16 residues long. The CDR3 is CASSPPNQGGNTEAFF. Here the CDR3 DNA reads TGTGCCAGCTCACCCCCGAACCAGGGCGGGAACACTGAAGCTTTCTTT.

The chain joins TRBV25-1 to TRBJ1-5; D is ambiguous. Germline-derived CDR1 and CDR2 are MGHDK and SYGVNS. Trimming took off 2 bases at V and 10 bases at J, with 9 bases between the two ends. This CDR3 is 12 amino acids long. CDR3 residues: CASSEGASPQHF. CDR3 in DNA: TGTGCCAGCAGTGAAGGTGCCAGTCCCCAGCATTTT.

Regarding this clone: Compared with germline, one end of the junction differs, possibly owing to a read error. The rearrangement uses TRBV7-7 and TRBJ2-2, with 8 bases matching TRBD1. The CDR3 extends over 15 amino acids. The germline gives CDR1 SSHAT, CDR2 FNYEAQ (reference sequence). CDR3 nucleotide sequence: TGTGCTAGCAGCCCCGGGACAGGGAACACCGGGGAGCTGTTTTTT. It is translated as CASSPGTGNTGELFF.

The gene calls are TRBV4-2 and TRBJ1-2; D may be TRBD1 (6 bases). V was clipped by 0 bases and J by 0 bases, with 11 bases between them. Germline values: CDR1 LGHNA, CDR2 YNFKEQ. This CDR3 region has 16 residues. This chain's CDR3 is CASSQDDRYPNYGYTF. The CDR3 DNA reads TGTGCCAGCAGCCAAGACGACAGGTACCCTAACTATGGCTACACCTTC.

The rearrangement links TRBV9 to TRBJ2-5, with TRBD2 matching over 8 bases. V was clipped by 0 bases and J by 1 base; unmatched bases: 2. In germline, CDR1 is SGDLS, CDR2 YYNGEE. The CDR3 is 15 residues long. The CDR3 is CASSVGGRFQETQYF. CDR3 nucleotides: TGTGCCAGCAGCGTAGGCGGGAGGTTCCAAGAGACCCAGTACTTC.

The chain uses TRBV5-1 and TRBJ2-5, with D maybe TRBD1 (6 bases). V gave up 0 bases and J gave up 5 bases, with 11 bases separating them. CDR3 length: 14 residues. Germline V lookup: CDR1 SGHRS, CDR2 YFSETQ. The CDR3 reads CASSLEQGWETQYF. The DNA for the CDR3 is TGCGCCAGCAGCTTGGAACAGGGTTGGGAGACCCAGTACTTC.

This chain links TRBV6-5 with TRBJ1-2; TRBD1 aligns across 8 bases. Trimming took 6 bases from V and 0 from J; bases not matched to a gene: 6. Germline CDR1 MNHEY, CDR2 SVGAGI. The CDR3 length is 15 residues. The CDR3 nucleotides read TGTGCCAGCAGACCCGACAGGGGATCTAACTATGGCTACACCTTC. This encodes CASRPDRGSNYGYTF.

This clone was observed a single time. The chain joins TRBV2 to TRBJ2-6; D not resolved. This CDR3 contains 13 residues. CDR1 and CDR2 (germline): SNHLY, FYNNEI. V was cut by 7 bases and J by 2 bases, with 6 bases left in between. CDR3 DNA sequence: TGTGCCAGCACATCAGCTGGGGCCAACGTCCTGACTTTC. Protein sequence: CASTSAGANVLTF.

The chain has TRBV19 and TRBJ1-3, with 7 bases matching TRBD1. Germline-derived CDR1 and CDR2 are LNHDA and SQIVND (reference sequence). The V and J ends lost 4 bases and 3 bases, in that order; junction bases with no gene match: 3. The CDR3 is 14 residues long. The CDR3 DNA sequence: TGTGCCAGTAGTAGAGGGGGCAGTGGAAACACCATATATTTT. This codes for CASSRGGSGNTIYF.

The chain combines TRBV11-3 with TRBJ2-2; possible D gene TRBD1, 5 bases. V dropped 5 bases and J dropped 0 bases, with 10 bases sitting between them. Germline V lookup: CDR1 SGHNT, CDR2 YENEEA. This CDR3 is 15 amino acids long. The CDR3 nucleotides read TGTGCCAGCAGCCCGACAGTATCGAACACCGGGGAGCTGTTTTTT. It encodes CASSPTVSNTGELFF.

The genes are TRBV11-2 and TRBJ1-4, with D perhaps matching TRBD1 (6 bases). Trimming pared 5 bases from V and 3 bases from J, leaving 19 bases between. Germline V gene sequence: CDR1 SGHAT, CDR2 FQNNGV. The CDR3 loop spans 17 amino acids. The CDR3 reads CASSIPIDRFANEKLFF. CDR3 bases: TGTGCCAGCAGCATACCTATAGACAGGTTTGCTAATGAAAAACTGTTTTTT.

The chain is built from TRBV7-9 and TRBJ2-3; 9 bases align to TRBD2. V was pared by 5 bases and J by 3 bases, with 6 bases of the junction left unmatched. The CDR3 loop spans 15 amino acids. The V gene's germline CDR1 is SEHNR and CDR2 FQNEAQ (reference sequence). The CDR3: CASSITSGLTDTQYF. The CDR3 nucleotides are TGTGCCAGCAGCATAACTAGCGGGCTGACAGATACGCAGTATTTT.

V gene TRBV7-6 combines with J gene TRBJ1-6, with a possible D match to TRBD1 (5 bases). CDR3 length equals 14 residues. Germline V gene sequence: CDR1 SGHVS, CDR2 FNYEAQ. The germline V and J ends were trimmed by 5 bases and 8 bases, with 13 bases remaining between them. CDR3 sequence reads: CASSPAGPDSPLHF. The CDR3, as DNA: TGTGCCAGCAGCCCAGCAGGGCCGGATTCACCCCTCCACTTT.

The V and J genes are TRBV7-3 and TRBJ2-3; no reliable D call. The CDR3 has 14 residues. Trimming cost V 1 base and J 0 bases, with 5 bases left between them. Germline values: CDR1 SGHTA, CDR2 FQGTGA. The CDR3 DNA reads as TGTGCCAGCAGCTTAAAACAGAGCACAGATACGCAGTATTTT. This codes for CASSLKQSTDTQYF.

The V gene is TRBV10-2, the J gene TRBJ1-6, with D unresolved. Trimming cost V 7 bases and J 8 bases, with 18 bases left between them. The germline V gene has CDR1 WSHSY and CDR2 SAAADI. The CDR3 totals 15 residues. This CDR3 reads CASTGEAADDSPLHF. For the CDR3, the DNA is TGCGCCAGCACCGGGGAGGCCGCAGACGATTCACCCCTCCACTTT.